A single T cell receptor beta chain is shown here with its context. The data were obtained in a study of OX40 agonist ivuxolimab in advanced cancers. Overall study context: Partial responses occurred in Three dose-escalation patients, one with hepatocellular carcinoma and two with cutaneous melanoma.

Collection of blood occurred at baseline, at cycle 4 day 1, and at cycle 7 day 1. Measured with immunoSEQ multiplex PCR; TCRdb has only the in-frame clones, and not every one. The sample holds about 31,000 clones; 65% to 90% are singletons and the top ten take over 25%. From germline, CDR1 is MNHEY and CDR2 SVGAGI. The CDR3 has 11 amino acids. This chain connects TRBV6-5 to TRBJ2-5; D uncertain. The J call could be wrong; TRBJ2-7 is a better fit for the DNA end. The clonotype originates from an adult with an advanced solid tumor such as melanoma, head and neck, liver or kidney cancer. Sequencing used CD4+ or CD8+ T cells sorted from blood, obtained in a trial of the OX40 agonist ivuxolimab. The CDR3 reads CASSSNYEQYF. Written as DNA, the CDR3 is TGTGCCAGCAGCTCGAACTACGAGCAGTACTTC.